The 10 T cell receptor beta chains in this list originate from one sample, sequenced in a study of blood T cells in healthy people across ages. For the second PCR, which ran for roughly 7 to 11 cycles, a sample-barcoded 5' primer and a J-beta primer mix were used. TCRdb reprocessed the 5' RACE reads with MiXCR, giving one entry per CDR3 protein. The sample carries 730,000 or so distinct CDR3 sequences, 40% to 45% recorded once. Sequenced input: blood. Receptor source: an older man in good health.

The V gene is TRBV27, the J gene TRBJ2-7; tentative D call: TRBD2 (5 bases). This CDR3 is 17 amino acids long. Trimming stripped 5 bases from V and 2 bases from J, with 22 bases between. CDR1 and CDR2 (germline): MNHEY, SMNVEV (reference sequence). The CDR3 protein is CASSPQWDRGFPYEQYF. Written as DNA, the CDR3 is TGTGCCAGCAGTCCGCAATGGGATCGAGGGTTTCCCTACGAGCAGTACTTC.

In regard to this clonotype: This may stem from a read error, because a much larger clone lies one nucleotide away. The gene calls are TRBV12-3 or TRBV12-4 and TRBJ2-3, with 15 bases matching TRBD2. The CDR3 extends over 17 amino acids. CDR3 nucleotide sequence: TGTGCCAGTGCAGGGACTAGCGGGGGGCCAAGCACAGATATGCAGTATTTT. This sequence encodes CASAGTSGGPSTDMQYF.

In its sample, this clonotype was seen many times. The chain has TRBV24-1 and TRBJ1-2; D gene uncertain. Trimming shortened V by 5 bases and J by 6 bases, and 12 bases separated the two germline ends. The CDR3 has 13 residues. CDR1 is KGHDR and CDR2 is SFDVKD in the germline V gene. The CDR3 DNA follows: TGTGCCACCAGTGGCGGTGCTCAGGATGGCTACACCTTC. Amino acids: CATSGGAQDGYTF.

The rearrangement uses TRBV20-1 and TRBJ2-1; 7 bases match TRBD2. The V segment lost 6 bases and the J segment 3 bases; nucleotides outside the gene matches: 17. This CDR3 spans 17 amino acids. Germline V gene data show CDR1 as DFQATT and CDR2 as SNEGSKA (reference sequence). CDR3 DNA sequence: TGCAGTGCCAACCCACCCTTCGTGGCGGGAGACTACAATGAGCAGTTCTTC. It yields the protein CSANPPFVAGDYNEQFF.

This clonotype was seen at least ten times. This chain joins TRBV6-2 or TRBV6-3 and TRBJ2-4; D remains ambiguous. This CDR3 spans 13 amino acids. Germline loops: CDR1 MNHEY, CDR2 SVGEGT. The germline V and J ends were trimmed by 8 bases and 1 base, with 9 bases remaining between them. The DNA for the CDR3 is TGTGCCAGCTCGGAGATGGCCAAAAACATTCAGTACTTC. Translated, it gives CASSEMAKNIQYF.

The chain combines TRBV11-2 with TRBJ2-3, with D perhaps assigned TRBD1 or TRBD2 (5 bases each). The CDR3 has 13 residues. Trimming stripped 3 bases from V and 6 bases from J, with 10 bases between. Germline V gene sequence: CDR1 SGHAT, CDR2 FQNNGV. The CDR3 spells CASSFVGADTQYF. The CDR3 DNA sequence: TGTGCCAGCAGCTTCGTCGGGGCGGATACGCAGTATTTT.

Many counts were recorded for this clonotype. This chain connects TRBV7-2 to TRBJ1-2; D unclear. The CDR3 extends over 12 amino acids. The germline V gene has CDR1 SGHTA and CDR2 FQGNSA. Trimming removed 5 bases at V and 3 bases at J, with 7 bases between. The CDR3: CASSDYYYGYTF. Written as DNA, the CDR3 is TGTGCCAGCAGCGACTACTACTATGGCTACACCTTC.

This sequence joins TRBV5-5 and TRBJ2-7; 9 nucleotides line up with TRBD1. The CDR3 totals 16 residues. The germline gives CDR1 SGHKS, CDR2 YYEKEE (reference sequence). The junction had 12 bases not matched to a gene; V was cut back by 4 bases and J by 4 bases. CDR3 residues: CASSPKMGQGSYEQYF. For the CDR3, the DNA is TGTGCCAGCAGCCCGAAGATGGGACAGGGTAGTTACGAGCAGTACTTC.

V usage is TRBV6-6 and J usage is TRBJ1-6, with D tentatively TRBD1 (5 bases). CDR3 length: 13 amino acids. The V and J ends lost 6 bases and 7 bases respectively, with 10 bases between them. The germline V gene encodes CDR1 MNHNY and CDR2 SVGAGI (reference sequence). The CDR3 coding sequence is TGTGCCAGCAGGCAAGACAGAAATTCACCCCTCCACTTT. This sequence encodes CASRQDRNSPLHF.

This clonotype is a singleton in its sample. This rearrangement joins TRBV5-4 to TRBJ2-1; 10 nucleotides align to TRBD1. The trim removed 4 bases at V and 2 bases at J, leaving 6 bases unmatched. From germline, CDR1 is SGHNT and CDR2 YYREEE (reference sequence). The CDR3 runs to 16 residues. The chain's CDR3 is CASSPRDRGTYNEQFF. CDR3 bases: TGTGCCAGCAGCCCCCGGGACAGGGGTACCTACAATGAGCAGTTCTTC.